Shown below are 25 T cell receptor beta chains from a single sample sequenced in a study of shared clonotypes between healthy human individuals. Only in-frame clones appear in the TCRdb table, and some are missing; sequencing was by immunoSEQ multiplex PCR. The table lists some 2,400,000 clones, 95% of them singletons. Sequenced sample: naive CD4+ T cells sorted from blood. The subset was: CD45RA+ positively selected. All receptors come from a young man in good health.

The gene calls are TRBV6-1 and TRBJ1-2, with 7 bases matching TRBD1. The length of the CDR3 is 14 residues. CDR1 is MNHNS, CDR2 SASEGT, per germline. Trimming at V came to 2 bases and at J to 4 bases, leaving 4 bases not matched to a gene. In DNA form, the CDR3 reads TGTGCCAGCAGTGAATCTAACAGGGGCTATGGCTACACCTTC. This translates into CASSESNRGYGYTF.

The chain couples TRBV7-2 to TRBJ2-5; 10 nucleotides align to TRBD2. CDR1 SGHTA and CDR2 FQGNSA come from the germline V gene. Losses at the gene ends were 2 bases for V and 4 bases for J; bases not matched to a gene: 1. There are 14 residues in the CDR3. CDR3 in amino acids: CASSLRLAGETQYF. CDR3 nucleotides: TGTGCCAGCAGCTTAAGACTAGCGGGAGAGACCCAGTACTTC.

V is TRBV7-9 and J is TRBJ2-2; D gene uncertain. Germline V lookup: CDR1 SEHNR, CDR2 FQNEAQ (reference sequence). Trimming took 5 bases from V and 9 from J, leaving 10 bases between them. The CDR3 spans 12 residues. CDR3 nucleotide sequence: TGTGCCAGCAGCCCCCTTCTCCGGGAGCTGTTTTTT. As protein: CASSPLLRELFF.

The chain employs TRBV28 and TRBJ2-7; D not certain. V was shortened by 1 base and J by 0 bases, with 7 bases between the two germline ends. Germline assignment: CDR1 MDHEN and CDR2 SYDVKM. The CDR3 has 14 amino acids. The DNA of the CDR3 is TGTGCCAGCAGTTTATACCCGAACTCCTACGAGCAGTACTTC. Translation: CASSLYPNSYEQYF. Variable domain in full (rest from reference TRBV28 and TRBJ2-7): DVKVTQSSRYLVKRTGEKVFLECVQDMDHENMFWYRQDPGLGLRLIYFSYDVKMKEKGDIPEGYSVSREKKERFSLILESASTNQTSMYLCASSLYPNSYEQYFGPGTRLTVT.

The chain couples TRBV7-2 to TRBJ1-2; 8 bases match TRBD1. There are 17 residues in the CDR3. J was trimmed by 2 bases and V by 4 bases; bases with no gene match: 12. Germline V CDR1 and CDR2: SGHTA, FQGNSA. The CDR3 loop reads CASSSSGGPTLNYGYTF. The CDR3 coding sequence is TGTGCCAGCAGCTCATCAGGGGGCCCAACGCTGAACTATGGCTACACCTTC.

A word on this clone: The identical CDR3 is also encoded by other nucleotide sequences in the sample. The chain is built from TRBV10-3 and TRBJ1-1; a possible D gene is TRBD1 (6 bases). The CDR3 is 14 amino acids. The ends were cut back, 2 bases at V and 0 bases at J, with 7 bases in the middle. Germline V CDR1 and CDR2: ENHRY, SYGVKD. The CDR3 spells CAISEGGVNTEAFF. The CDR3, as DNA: TGTGCCATCAGTGAGGGGGGCGTGAACACTGAAGCTTTCTTT.

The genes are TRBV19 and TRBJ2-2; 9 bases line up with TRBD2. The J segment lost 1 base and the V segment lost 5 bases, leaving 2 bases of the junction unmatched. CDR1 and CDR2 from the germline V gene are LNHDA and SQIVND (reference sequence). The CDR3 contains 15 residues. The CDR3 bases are TGTGCCAGTAGTGTTAGCGGGGGGAACACCGGGGAGCTGTTTTTT. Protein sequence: CASSVSGGNTGELFF.

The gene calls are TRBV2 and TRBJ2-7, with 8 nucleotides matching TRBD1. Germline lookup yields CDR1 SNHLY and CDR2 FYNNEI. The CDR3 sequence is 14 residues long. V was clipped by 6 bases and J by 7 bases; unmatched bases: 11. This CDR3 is CASSLLRTGREQYF. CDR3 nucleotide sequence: TGTGCCAGCAGCCTTCTCCGGACAGGGCGAGAGCAGTACTTC.

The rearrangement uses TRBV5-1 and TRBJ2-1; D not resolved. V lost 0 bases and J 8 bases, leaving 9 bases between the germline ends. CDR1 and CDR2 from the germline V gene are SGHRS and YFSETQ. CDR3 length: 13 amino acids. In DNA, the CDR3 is TGCGCCAGCAGCTTGGGGCCCGGCGATGAGCAGTTCTTC. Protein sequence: CASSLGPGDEQFF. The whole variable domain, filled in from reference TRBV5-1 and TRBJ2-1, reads KAGVTQTPRYLIKTRGQQVTLSCSPISGHRSVSWYQQTPGQGLQFLFEYFSETQRNKGNFPGRFSGRQFSNSRSEMNVSTLELGDSALYLCASSLGPGDEQFFGPGTRLTVL.

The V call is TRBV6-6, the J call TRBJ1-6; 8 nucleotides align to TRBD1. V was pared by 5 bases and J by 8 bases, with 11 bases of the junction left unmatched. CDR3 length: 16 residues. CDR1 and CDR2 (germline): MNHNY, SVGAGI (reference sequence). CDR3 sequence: CASSRRDRIEDSPLHF. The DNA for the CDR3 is TGTGCCAGCAGTCGGAGGGACAGGATAGAGGATTCACCCCTCCACTTT.

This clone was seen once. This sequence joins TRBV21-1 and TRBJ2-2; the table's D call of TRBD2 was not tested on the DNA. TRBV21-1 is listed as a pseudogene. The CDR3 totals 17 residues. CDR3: CASSKRREGRDTGELFF. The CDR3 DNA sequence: TGTGCCAGCAGCAAACGGAGGGAGGGCCGGGACACCGGGGAGCTGTTTTTT.

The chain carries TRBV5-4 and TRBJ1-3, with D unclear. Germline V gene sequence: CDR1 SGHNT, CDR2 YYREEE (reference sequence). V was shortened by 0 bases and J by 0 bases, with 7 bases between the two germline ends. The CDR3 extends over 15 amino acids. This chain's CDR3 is CASSLEASSGNTIYF. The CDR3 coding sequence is TGTGCCAGCAGCTTGGAGGCGAGCTCTGGAAACACCATATATTTT.

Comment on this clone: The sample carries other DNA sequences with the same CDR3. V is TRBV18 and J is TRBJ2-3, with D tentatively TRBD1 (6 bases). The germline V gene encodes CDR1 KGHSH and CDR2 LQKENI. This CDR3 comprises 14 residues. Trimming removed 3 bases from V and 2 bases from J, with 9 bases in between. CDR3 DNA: TGTGCCAGCTCACCCCAGGGGCTCACAGATACGCAGTATTTT. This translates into CASSPQGLTDTQYF.

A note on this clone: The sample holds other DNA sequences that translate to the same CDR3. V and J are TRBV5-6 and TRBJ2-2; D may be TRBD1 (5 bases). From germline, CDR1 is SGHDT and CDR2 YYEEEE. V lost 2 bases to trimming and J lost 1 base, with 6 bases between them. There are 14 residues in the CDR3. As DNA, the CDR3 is TGTGCCAGCAGCTTAAGGGGGAACACCGGGGAGCTGTTTTTT. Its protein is CASSLRGNTGELFF.

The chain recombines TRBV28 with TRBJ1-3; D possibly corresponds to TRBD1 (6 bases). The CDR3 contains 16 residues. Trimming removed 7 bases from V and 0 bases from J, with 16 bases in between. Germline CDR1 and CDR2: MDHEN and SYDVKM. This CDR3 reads CASTLGGIHSGNTIYF. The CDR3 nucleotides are TGTGCCAGCACTCTAGGGGGTATTCACTCTGGAAACACCATATATTTT. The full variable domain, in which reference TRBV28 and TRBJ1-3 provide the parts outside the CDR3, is DVKVTQSSRYLVKRTGEKVFLECVQDMDHENMFWYRQDPGLGLRLIYFSYDVKMKEKGDIPEGYSVSREKKERFSLILESASTNQTSMYLCASTLGGIHSGNTIYFGEGSWLTVV.

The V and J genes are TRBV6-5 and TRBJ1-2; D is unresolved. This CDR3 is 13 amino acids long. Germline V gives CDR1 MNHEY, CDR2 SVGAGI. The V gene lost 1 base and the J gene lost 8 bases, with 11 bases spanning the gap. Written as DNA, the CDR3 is TGTGCCAGCAGTTACTTGACCGGGGAGGGCTACACCTTC. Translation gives CASSYLTGEGYTF.

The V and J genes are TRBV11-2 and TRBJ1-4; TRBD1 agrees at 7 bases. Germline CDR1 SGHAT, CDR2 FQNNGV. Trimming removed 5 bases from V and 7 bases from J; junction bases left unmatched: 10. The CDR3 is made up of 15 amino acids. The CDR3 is CASSAGQIVAEKLFF. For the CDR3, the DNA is TGTGCCAGCAGCGCGGGACAGATTGTTGCTGAAAAACTGTTTTTT.

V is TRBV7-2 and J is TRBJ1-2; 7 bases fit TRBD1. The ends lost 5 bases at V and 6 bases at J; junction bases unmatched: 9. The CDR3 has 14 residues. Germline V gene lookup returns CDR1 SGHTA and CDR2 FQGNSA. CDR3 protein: CASSPWTGLNGYTF. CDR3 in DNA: TGTGCCAGCAGCCCCTGGACAGGACTAAATGGCTACACCTTC. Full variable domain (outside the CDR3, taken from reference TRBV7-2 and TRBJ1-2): GAGVSQSPSNKVTEKGKDVELRCDPISGHTALYWYRQSLGQGLEFLIYFQGNSAPDKSGLPSDRFSAERTGGSVSTLTIQRTQQEDSAVYLCASSPWTGLNGYTFGSGTRLTVV.

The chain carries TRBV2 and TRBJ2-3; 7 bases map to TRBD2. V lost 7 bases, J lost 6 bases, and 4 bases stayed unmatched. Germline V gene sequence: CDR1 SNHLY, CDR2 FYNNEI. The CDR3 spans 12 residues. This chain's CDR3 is CASKRELDTQYF. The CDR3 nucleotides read TGTGCCAGCAAGCGGGAATTGGATACGCAGTATTTT.

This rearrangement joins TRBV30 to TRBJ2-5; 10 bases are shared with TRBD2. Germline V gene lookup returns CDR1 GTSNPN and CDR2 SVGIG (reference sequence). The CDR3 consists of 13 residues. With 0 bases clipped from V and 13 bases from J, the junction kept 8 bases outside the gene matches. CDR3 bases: TGTGCCTGGAGTGTAGGGCTAGCGGGGGACCGGTACTTC. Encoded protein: CAWSVGLAGDRYF.

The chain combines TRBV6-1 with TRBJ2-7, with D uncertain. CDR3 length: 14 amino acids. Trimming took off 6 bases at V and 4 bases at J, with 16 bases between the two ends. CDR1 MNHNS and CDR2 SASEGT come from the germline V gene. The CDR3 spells CASRPPGPRYEQYF. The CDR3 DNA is TGTGCCAGCAGACCCCCTGGTCCGAGGTACGAGCAGTACTTC.

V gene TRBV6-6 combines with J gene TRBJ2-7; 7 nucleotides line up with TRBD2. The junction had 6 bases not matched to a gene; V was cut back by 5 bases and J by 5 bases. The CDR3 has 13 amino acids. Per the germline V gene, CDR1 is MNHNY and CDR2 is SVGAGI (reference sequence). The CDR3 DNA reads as TGTGCCAGCAGTACCCCCGGGACTAACGAGCAGTACTTC. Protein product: CASSTPGTNEQYF.

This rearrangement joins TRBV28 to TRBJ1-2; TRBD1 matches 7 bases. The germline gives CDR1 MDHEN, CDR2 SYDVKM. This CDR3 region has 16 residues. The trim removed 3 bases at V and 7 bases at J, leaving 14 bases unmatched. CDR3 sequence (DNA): TGTGCCAGCAGTTTCAACAGGGGAGCTAGGAGTGGTGGCTACACCTTC. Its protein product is CASSFNRGARSGGYTF.

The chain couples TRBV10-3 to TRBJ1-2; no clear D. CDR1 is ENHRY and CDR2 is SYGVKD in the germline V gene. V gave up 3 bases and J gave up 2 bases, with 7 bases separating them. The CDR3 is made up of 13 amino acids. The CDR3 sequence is CAISDIGNYGYTF. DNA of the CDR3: TGTGCCATCAGTGATATCGGGAACTATGGCTACACCTTC.

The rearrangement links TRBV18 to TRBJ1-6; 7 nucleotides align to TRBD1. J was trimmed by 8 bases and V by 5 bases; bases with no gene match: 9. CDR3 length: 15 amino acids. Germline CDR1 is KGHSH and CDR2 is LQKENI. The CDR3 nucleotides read TGTGCCAGCTCATCTAAGACAGGGAGGGATTCACCCCTCCACTTT. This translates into CASSSKTGRDSPLHF.